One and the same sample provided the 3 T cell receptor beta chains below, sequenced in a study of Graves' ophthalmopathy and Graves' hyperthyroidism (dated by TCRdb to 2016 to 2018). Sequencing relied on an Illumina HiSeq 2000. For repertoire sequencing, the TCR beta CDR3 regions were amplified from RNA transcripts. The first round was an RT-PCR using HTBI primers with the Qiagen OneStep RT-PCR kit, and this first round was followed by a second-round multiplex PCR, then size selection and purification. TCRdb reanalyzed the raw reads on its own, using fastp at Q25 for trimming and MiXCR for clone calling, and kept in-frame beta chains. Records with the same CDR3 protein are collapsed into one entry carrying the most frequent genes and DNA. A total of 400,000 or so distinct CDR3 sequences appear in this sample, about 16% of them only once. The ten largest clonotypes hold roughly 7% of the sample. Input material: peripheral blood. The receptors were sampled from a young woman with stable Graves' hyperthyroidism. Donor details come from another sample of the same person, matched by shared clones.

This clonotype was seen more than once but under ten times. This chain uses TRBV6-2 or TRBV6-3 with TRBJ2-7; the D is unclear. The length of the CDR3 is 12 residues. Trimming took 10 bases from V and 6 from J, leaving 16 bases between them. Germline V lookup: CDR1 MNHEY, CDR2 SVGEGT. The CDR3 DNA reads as TGTGCCACAAGACGAATTGTAAGCGAGCAGTACTTC. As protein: CATRRIVSEQYF.

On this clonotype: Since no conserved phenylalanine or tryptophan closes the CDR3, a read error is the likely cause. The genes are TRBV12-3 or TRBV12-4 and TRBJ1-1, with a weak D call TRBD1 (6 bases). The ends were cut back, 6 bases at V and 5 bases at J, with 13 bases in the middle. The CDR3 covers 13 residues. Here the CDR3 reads CASRIQQGTEAFY. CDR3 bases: TGTGCCAGCAGGATTCAGCAGGGGACTGAAGCTTTCTAT.

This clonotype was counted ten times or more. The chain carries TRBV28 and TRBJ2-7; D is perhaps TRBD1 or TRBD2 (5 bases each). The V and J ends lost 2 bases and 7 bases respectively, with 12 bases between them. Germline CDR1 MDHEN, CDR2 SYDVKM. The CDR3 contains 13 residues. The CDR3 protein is CASSLDRLREQYF. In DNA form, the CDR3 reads TGTGCCAGCAGTTTAGACAGACTACGGGAGCAGTACTTC.